This paragraph reports one TCR beta chain. The specificity of this receptor is unknown. No quality values exist for individual bases; no much larger clone is one base distant. The sample belongs to a study of vaccination and CD4 T cells after COVID-19 (dated by TCRdb to 2022 to 2024). As for the study more broadly: Every convalescent patient had a positive nasal swab PCR test for SARS-CoV-2, with mild disease in nine patients and severe disease in one. The convalescent cohort included six males and four females, with two Hispanic individuals, seven Caucasians, two Asians and one multiracial person. Participants received two doses of either the Pfizer-BioNTech BNT162b2 vaccine (n=8) or the Moderna mRNA-1273 vaccine (n=2). Post-COVID blood samples were collected from convalescent patients a median of roughly 100 days after diagnosis, with a range of roughly 35 to 161 days. Post-vaccine blood samples were collected a median of approximately 68 days after the second vaccine dose, ranging from about 12 to 250 days. Culture stimuli were overlapping spike peptide pools from SARS-CoV-2 and from the common cold coronaviruses HCoV-NL63, HCoV-OC43 and HCoV-229E. In control cultures, a CEFX viral epitope pool was used as positive control, an HIV-1 Nef peptide pool was used as negative control, or no peptide was added. The spike-specific CD4+ TCR repertoire was compared before and after mRNA vaccination in approximately 9 COVID-19 convalescent patients and several infection-naive healthy vaccine recipients.

The meaning of the sample's treatment or condition label: approximately 11-day PBMC culture with coronavirus spike peptide pools or control peptides (ViraFEST assay). The ViraFEST assay, used in the study, expanded antigen-specific T cells with peptide pools and then identified the expanded clonotypes through TCR sequencing. The convalescent patients' positive SARS-CoV-2 PCR tests fell between March and December 2020, which was before the Alpha, Beta and Delta variants emerged in the United States. Each well held 1.5 million to 2.5 million PBMCs cultured with around 10 ug/ml peptide pools in IMDM containing roughly 4.7% human AB serum and 9.5 to 10 IU/ml IL-2. Half of the culture medium was replaced with fresh IL-2-containing medium on days 3 and 7. After approximately eleven days of culture, CD4+ T cells were isolated by negative selection with the EasySep CD4+ T cell isolation kit. PBMCs were separated from whole blood using Ficoll-Paque Plus gradient centrifugation and then either used fresh or cryopreserved at -140C. Culture conditions were generally each tested in triplicate wells.

Including cysteine and phenylalanine, the CDR3 has 12 amino acids. Only the CDR3 portion is preserved as DNA: 36 bases, with reading frame beginning at the first base. Library generation was performed with PCR. DNA from cultured CD4+ T cells was subjected to TCR sequencing with the Oncomine TCR Beta short-read assay at the Johns Hopkins FTIC core. The QIAamp micro DNA kit was used to extract genomic DNA from the cultured CD4+ T cells. The Oncomine TCR Beta libraries from cultured CD4+ T cells were pooled using unique dual indexes and then sequenced on an Illumina iSeq 100. In the original analysis: Non-productive sequences were filtered out, and CDR3s that did not start with C, did not end with F or W, or were shorter than 7 amino acids were discarded. Antigen-specific clonotypes were identified using the MANAFEST web application through comparison of peptide-stimulated wells with reference and other culture wells. An FDR below 0.05, an odds ratio above 5, and a productive frequency above 0.1% in at least two of three replicate wells were required for clones to be considered positive. Cross-reactive clonotypes were defined as significantly expanded in both SARS-CoV-2 spike wells and at least one common cold coronavirus spike condition. Similarity between CDR3 sequences was evaluated in R version 3.6.1 using Levenshtein distances (stringdist) and unrooted phylogenetic trees (ape). TCRdb reprocessed the public reads (quality trimming at Q25 with fastp, clone calling with MiXCR) and kept in-frame beta chains. CDR3 protein sequences are deduplicated, and each keeps its most common genes and DNA. TCRdb's processing, not the authors' own work, is the source of the V and J calls. This sample gives 11,000 or so distinct CDR3 sequences in total; less than 65% of them show up just once. The biggest ten clones account for about 10% of the sample.

Points the paper makes about the study in general: Of the vaccine-specific clones in convalescent patients, 304 of 307, or nearly all, reacted only to SARS-CoV-2 spike and did not cross-react with common cold coronaviruses. The study included relatively few convalescent patients and did not analyze early timepoints after natural infection. Among the post-vaccine SARS-CoV-2-reactive clones in convalescent patients, a median approximately 86% showed up only after vaccination, which suggests vaccine-specific priming. The median count of SARS-CoV-2-reactive clonotypes went up from approximately 20 after infection to a few dozen after vaccination, although the change was not significant.

This chain is built from TRBV21-1 and TRBJ1-5; the D segment call TRBD1 is taken from the table without a DNA check. TRBV21-1 is a documented pseudogene. The receptor was isolated from a human donor who had recovered from COVID-19. The sequenced material came from CD4+ T cells from blood, cultured in vitro. The CDR3 in this case is CASSKQGQPQHF. The nucleotide sequence is TGTGCCAGCAGCAAACAGGGACAGCCCCAGCATTTT.